The clone carrying this T cell receptor beta chain was observed a handful of times. The CDR3 has 12 residues. V lost 6 bases, J lost 7 bases, and 12 bases lay in between. This entry comes from a study of identical twins. TCRdb processed the 5' RACE reads anew with MiXCR; each CDR3 protein has one entry. The data show 420,000 or so distinct CDR3 sequences, around a sixth seen once. The receptor's source is a man aged 50 to 59 in good health. The specimen sequenced was naive T cells sorted from blood. The chain carries TRBV12-3 or TRBV12-4 and TRBJ1-1, with D uncertain. The CDR3, as DNA: TGTGCCAGCAGACGTGGACCGGATGAAGCTTTCTTT. Translation: CASRRGPDEAFF.